These 25 T cell receptor beta chains share one sample of origin, sequenced in a study of T cell responses to AZD1222 COVID-19 vaccine. The protocol was immunoSEQ multiplex PCR, while the TCRdb copy is restricted to in-frame clones and leaves out a portion. Of 130,000 to 150,000 clones in the sample, around 90% were seen once. Here the sequenced sample was peripheral blood, taken 28 days after the second AZD1222 dose. The receptors come from an adult who received the AZD1222 COVID-19 vaccine.

A single count supports this clone. The chain carries TRBV19 and TRBJ1-1, with D unclear. Germline loops: CDR1 LNHDA, CDR2 SQIVND (reference sequence). CDR3 length equals 15 residues. The germline V and J ends were trimmed by 8 bases and 1 base, with 17 bases remaining between them. The CDR3 nucleotides are TGTGCCAGTCGTGACGGCGACCACAGGAACACTGAAGCTTTCTTT. Residues: CASRDGDHRNTEAFF.

The gene calls are TRBV18 and TRBJ1-5, with D maybe TRBD1 (5 bases). V was trimmed by 1 base and J by 2 bases, leaving 12 bases between them. The CDR3 totals 16 residues. Looked up from germline, CDR1 is KGHSH and CDR2 is LQKENI. CDR3 sequence (DNA): TGTGCCAGCTCACCACGGGCACAGGACGGCAATCAGCCCCAGCATTTT. This sequence encodes CASSPRAQDGNQPQHF.

V is TRBV2 and J is TRBJ1-5, with a tentative D call TRBD1 (5 bases). This CDR3 has 15 amino acids. V lost 3 bases and J 0 bases, leaving 9 bases between the germline ends. The germline gives CDR1 SNHLY, CDR2 FYNNEI. CDR3 nucleotide sequence: TGTGCCAGCAGTGATCAGGGAATTAGCAATCAGCCCCAGCATTTT. Its protein product is CASSDQGISNQPQHF.

The chain links TRBV4-1 to TRBJ2-7; possibly TRBD1 for D (5 bases). The CDR3 is 14 residues long. V was pared by 3 bases and J by 4 bases, with 13 bases between. Germline V CDR1 and CDR2: MGHRA, YSYEKL. The CDR3 nucleotides are TGCGCCAGCAGCCAGGGGCCTCACAGGTACGAGCAGTACTTC. It encodes CASSQGPHRYEQYF.

This clone was detected only once. The rearrangement joins TRBV4-2 to TRBJ2-7; 8 nucleotides agree with TRBD1. The ends lost 0 bases at V and 4 bases at J; junction bases unmatched: 5. CDR3 length equals 15 residues. Germline V CDR1 and CDR2: LGHNA, YNFKEQ. DNA of the CDR3: TGTGCCAGCAGCCAAGACAGGACAGGGTTGTACGAGCAGTACTTC. Residues: CASSQDRTGLYEQYF.

Concerning this clone: Other DNA variants within this sample encode the same CDR3. This sequence joins TRBV2 and TRBJ1-5, with D possibly being TRBD1 (5 bases). CDR3 size: 14 residues. V lost 3 bases to trimming and J lost 2 bases, with 8 bases between them. Germline lookup yields CDR1 SNHLY and CDR2 FYNNEI. The CDR3 region is CASSERGGNQPQHF. The CDR3 nucleotides read TGTGCCAGCAGTGAGCGAGGGGGCAATCAGCCCCAGCATTTT.

The V gene is TRBV10-3, the J gene TRBJ1-1; TRBD1 aligns across 10 bases. The CDR3 has 17 amino acids. CDR1 and CDR2 (germline): ENHRY, SYGVKD. J gave up 6 bases and V 4 bases, and 14 bases lay outside the gene matches. In DNA form, the CDR3 reads TGTGCCATCAGTGGGGGACAGGGGAGGTACGGGACGTCTGAAGCTTTCTTT. This gives the protein CAISGGQGRYGTSEAFF.

The chain carries TRBV5-4 and TRBJ1-2; 8 positions agree with TRBD1. The V gene end was trimmed by 4 bases and the J gene end by 6 bases; junction bases not matched to a gene: 2. The germline CDR1 and CDR2 sequences are SGHNT and YYREEE (reference sequence). The length of the CDR3 is 12 residues. In DNA form, the CDR3 reads TGTGCCAGCAGCCTGGGACAGGATGGCTACACCTTC. It encodes CASSLGQDGYTF.

The chain recombines TRBV6-5 with TRBJ2-3; D uncertain. The V end lost 6 bases, the J end lost 7 bases, and 20 bases lay between the germline ends. The CDR3 consists of 15 residues. The germline CDR1 and CDR2 sequences are MNHEY and SVGAGI. The CDR3 spells CASSSTPGVMNTQYF. CDR3 sequence (DNA): TGTGCCAGCAGCTCGACACCAGGCGTCATGAATACGCAGTATTTT.

CDR3 nucleotide sequence: TGTGCCAGCAGCGTCGGGACTAGCGGGAGTAGTAGCACAGATACGCAGTATTTT. Its translation: CASSVGTSGSSSTDTQYF. This chain connects TRBV7-2 to TRBJ2-3, with 14 nucleotides matching TRBD2. Germline values: CDR1 SGHTA, CDR2 FQGNSA. The J segment lost 0 bases and the V segment lost 5 bases, leaving 7 bases of the junction unmatched. The CDR3 has 18 amino acids. Looking up the rest from reference TRBV7-2 and TRBJ2-3 gives the full variable domain: GAGVSQSPSNKVTEKGKDVELRCDPISGHTALYWYRQSLGQGLEFLIYFQGNSAPDKSGLPSDRFSAERTGGSVSTLTIQRTQQEDSAVYLCASSVGTSGSSSTDTQYFGPGTRLTVL.

In this sample, this clone turned up once. Written as DNA, the CDR3 is TGTGCCAGCAGCCGACAGGGGGCAGCTGGAAACACCATATATTTT. Translating gives CASSRQGAAGNTIYF. The chain combines TRBV7-9 with TRBJ1-3, with 10 bases that match TRBD1. Germline CDR1 and CDR2: SEHNR and FQNEAQ (reference sequence). This CDR3 is built from 15 residues. The junction had 3 bases not matched to a gene; V was cut back by 5 bases and J by 2 bases.

Written as DNA, the CDR3 is TGCAGCGCCCGTCCGGGAAGGGGTCCTAATGAGCAGTTCTTC. As protein: CSARPGRGPNEQFF. V usage is TRBV29-1 and J usage is TRBJ2-1, with D perhaps assigned TRBD1 or TRBD2 (5 bases each). Per the germline V gene, CDR1 is SQVTM and CDR2 is ANQGSEA. The V end was cut by 7 bases, the J end by 7 bases, with 20 bases between. The CDR3 has 14 residues.

The gene calls are TRBV28 and TRBJ1-5; D gene ambiguous. The CDR3 is 13 amino acids. Germline V CDR1 and CDR2: MDHEN, SYDVKM. Trimming removed 8 bases from V and 2 bases from J, with 10 bases in between. This chain's CDR3 is CASQKRGNQPQHF. The CDR3 bases are TGTGCCAGCCAAAAAAGGGGCAATCAGCCCCAGCATTTT. The full variable domain, rest sourced from reference TRBV28 and TRBJ1-5, is DVKVTQSSRYLVKRTGEKVFLECVQDMDHENMFWYRQDPGLGLRLIYFSYDVKMKEKGDIPEGYSVSREKKERFSLILESASTNQTSMYLCASQKRGNQPQHFGDGTRLSIL.

V usage is TRBV27 and J usage is TRBJ2-1; D possibly uses TRBD1 or TRBD2 (6 bases each). The CDR3 has 17 amino acids. The V gene's germline CDR1 is MNHEY and CDR2 SMNVEV (reference sequence). The V end lost 0 bases, the J end lost 1 base, and 13 bases lay between the germline ends. The CDR3 region has the DNA TGTGCCAGCAGTTTATCCTTTCCGGGGGCGTCCTACAATGAGCAGTTCTTC. Translated, it gives CASSLSFPGASYNEQFF.

The J gene is TRBJ1-1, the V gene TRBV7-9, with D possibly being TRBD1 (6 bases). V was shortened by 5 bases and J by 3 bases, with 16 bases between the two germline ends. The CDR3 is 15 residues long. Germline CDR1 and CDR2: SEHNR and FQNEAQ (reference sequence). CDR3: CASSPLPAGDTEAFF. CDR3 sequence (DNA): TGTGCCAGCAGCCCTTTACCCGCAGGGGACACTGAAGCTTTCTTT.

V and J are TRBV11-3 and TRBJ2-1, with D tentatively TRBD1 (5 bases). The germline V gene has CDR1 SGHNT and CDR2 YENEEA. The CDR3 runs to 15 residues. Trimming left V 2 bases short and J 5 bases short, with 13 bases between. CDR3 nucleotides: TGTGCCAGCAGCTTATCCCCTGGGGCCGACAATGAGCAGTTCTTC. It specifies CASSLSPGADNEQFF.

The chain recombines TRBV6-6 with TRBJ2-3, with D perhaps being TRBD1 or TRBD2 (7 bases each). CDR3 length equals 19 residues. Germline V CDR1 and CDR2: MNHNY, SVGAGI (reference sequence). V was trimmed by 5 bases and J by 11 bases, leaving 35 bases between them. CDR3 sequence (DNA): TGTGCCAGCAGTCCAGGGGGGGGCTTGATTAGCGGTAGCACAGGGGAGCAGTATTTT. This translates into CASSPGGGLISGSTGEQYF.

With regard to this clone: This sample also contains other DNA sequences that code for the same CDR3. The chain has TRBV11-2 and TRBJ2-7, with D unresolved. Trimming pared 3 bases from V and 2 bases from J, leaving 5 bases between. The CDR3 sequence is 12 residues long. CDR1 is SGHAT, CDR2 FQNNGV, per germline. CDR3 DNA: TGTGCCAGCAGCTTCGGGCCCTACGAGCAGTACTTC. This encodes CASSFGPYEQYF.

In this sample, this clone turned up a few times. The gene calls are TRBV6-2 or TRBV6-3 and TRBJ2-3; TRBD2 agrees at 13 bases. Germline loops: CDR1 MNHEY, CDR2 SVGEGT. V was clipped by 4 bases and J by 3 bases; unmatched bases: 7. The CDR3 is 17 amino acids. In DNA, the CDR3 is TGTGCCAGCAGTTCAGGACTAGCGGGAGTGTCTACAGATACGCAGTATTTT. This sequence encodes CASSSGLAGVSTDTQYF.

The chain recombines TRBV18 with TRBJ1-2; maybe TRBD1 (5 bases). Germline values: CDR1 KGHSH, CDR2 LQKENI. The V and J ends lost 4 bases and 2 bases respectively, with 17 bases between them. The CDR3 has 16 residues. This CDR3 is CASSLRAPGQNYGYTF. The CDR3 DNA reads TGTGCCAGCTCACTTCGAGCCCCGGGGCAGAACTATGGCTACACCTTC.

The rearrangement links TRBV5-1 to TRBJ1-4; TRBD1 aligns across 9 bases. Germline V lookup: CDR1 SGHRS, CDR2 YFSETQ. The CDR3 has 15 amino acids. With 4 bases clipped from V and 5 bases from J, the junction kept 6 bases outside the gene matches. CDR3 in DNA: TGCGCCAGCAGCCCGGGACAGGGCGGAAATGAAAAACTGTTTTTT. Protein sequence: CASSPGQGGNEKLFF.

Notes on this clone: Other nucleotide sequences from this sample produce the same CDR3. This chain uses TRBV18 with TRBJ1-2; no clear D. Germline V lookup: CDR1 KGHSH, CDR2 LQKENI. The CDR3 length is 12 residues. Trimming left V 1 base short and J 8 bases short, with 8 bases between. CDR3 amino acids: CASSPLGGGYTF. As DNA, the CDR3 is TGTGCCAGCTCACCACTGGGTGGAGGCTACACCTTC.

The gene calls are TRBV20-1 and TRBJ2-7; 7 bases fit TRBD2. Germline V lookup: CDR1 DFQATT, CDR2 SNEGSKA (reference sequence). The CDR3 is 15 residues long. With V trimmed by 3 bases and J by 1 base, 9 bases remained unmatched. The CDR3 here is CSASGSGGGSYEQYF. Here the CDR3 DNA reads TGCAGTGCTAGTGGATCGGGAGGAGGGTCCTACGAGCAGTACTTC.

The V call is TRBV28, the J call TRBJ1-4; possibly TRBD1 for D (5 bases). Germline CDR1 reads MDHEN; CDR2 reads SYDVKM. Between the trimmed V and J ends, which lost 1 base and 8 bases, there was a span of 11 bases. The CDR3 has 14 amino acids. CDR3 DNA: TGTGCCAGCAGTTTATCCTGGGGGAGCGAAAAACTGTTTTTT. Protein sequence: CASSLSWGSEKLFF.

This clone was seen just once. The chain recombines TRBV29-1 with TRBJ2-3; possibly TRBD1 or TRBD2 for D (6 bases each). The CDR3 loop spans 12 amino acids. V was trimmed by 7 bases and J by 4 bases, leaving 12 bases between them. Germline values: CDR1 SQVTM, CDR2 ANQGSEA. CDR3 coding DNA: TGCAGCGGATTGGAGGGGGCAGATACGCAGTATTTT. It translates to CSGLEGADTQYF.